This T cell receptor (beta chain) was sequenced during a study of shared clonotypes between healthy human individuals. As for the study in general: Each donor had three CD4 naive, three CD4 memory, two CD8 naive and one CD8 memory plate. Findings and caveats of the study: Sharing across a few donors was seen in about 5% of naive CD4 clonotypes. Naive subsets tended to show greater estimated richness than memory subsets.

Concerning this clone itself: Its antigen is unknown. Other DNA sequences in the sample encode the same CDR3.

Terminally differentiated effector memory CD45RA+ cells were left out of the naive CD8 fraction, which was CD45RO-negative and positively selected for CCR7. Clones were sequenced by immunoSEQ multiplex PCR, and TCRdb holds only the in-frame ones, with some missing. In the table there are millions of clones, approximately 94% of which are singletons. The sequenced sample was naive CD8+ T cells sorted from blood. The TCR originated in a man in his late teens or twenties in good health.

CDR3 DNA: TGTGCCAGCAGTGAGCTGGGGTTAGGTCAGCCCCAGCATTTT. Residues: CASSELGLGQPQHF. The chain couples TRBV6-1 to TRBJ1-5; D not certain. V gave up 3 bases and J gave up 6 bases, with 12 bases separating them. Germline loops: CDR1 MNHNS, CDR2 SASEGT. The CDR3 has 14 amino acids.